The source of this T cell receptor (beta chain) is a study of spatial heterogeneity in lung cancer. Study at large: The study consistently detected more beta-chain than alpha-chain sequences.

CDR1 is DFQATT and CDR2 is SNEGSKA in the germline V gene (reference sequence). V lost 1 base and J 7 bases, leaving 11 bases between the germline ends. The CDR3 covers 13 residues. Documented time point: sample taken at primary tumor resection. This clonotype was seen more than once but under ten times. Unique molecular identifiers tagged every individual TCR cDNA molecule. Each CDR3 protein gets one entry after TCRdb re-called the 5' RACE reads with MiXCR. The sample records just under 95,000 distinct CDR3 sequences, about 12% being singletons. The genes are TRBV20-1 and TRBJ2-4; D is possibly TRBD1 (5 bases). The source of this sequence is a male donor with early-stage non-small cell lung cancer. Material: PBMCs, obtained at surgery. In DNA form, the CDR3 reads TGCAGTGCTAGAGCTAACAGGTGGAACATTCAGTACTTC. Its translation: CSARANRWNIQYF.